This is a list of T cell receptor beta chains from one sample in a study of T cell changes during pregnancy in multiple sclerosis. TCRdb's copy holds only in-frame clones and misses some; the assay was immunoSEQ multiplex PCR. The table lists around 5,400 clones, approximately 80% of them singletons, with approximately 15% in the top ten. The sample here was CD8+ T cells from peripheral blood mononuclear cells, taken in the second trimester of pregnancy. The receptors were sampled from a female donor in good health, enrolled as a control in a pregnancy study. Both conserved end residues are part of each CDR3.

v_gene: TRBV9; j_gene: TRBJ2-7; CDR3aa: CASSGGSSYEQYF
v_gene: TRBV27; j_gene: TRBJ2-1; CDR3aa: CASSHPGLAGGRSYNEQFF
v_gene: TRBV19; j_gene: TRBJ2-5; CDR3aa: CASSIDWTSGRETQYF
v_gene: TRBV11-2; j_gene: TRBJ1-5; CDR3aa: CASKTQGLNQPQHF
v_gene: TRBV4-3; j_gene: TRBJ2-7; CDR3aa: CASSQEQGARNEQYF
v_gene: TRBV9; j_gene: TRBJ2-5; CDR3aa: CASSPLAWETQYF
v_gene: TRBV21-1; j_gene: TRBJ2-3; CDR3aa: CASSKARSRCTDTQYF
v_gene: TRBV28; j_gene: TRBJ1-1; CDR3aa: CASTSPRGGTEAFF
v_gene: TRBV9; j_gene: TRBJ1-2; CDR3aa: CASSADPGYGYTF
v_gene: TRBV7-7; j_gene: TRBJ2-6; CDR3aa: CASSMPQSRANVLTF
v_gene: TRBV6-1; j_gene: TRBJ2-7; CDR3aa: CASSETGGAGSYEQYF
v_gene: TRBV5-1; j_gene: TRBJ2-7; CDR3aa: CASSPQLAGGCEQYF
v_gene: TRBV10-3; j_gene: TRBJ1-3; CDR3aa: CAISSQGNTIYF
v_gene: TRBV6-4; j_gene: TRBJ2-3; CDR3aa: CASSDGERGPSDTQYF
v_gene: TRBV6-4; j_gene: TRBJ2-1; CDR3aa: CASSGGDYNEQFF
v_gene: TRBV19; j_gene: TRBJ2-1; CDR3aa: CASSETGEPYNEQFF
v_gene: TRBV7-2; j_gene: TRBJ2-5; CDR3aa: CASSSLLAGAGETQYF
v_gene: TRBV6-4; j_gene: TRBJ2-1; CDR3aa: CASSDSTSGGYNEQFF
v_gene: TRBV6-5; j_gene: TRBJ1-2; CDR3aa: CASSSDRGRGGYTF
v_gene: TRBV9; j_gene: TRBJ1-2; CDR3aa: CASSARRGYGYTF
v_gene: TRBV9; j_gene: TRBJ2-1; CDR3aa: CASSVEVGGYNEQFF
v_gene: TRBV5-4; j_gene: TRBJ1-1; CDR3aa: CASSFGDRATEAFF
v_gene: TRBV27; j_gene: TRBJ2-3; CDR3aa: CASSLTWGPDTQYF
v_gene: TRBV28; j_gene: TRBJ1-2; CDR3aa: CASHRGTREWHNGYTF
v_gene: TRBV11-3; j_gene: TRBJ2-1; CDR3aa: CASSLQAGRYNEQFF
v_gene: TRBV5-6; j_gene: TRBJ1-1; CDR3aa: CASSGPTGGGEAFF
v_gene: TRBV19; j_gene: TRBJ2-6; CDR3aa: CASSVQGPPGANVLTF
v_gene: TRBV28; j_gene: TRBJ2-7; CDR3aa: CATGVVDEQYF
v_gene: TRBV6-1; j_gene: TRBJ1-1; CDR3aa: CASSEAQENTEAFF
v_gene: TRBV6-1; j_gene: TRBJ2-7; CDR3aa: CASSVIAVSYEQYF
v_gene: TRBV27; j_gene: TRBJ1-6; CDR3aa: CASSSGTGPLHF
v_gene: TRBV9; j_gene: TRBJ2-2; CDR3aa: CASSPTRNTGELFF
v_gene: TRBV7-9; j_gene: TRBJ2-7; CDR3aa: CASNRGQVSPSYEQYF
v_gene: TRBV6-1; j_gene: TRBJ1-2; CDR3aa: CATAGGIYGYTF
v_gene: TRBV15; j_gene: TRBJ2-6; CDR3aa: CATSRDPGSGANVLTF
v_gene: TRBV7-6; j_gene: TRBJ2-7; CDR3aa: CASSLGAREQYF
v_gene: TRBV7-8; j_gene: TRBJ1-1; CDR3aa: CASSWGQGLNTEAFF
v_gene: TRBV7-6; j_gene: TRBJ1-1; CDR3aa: CASSLGETSTEAFF